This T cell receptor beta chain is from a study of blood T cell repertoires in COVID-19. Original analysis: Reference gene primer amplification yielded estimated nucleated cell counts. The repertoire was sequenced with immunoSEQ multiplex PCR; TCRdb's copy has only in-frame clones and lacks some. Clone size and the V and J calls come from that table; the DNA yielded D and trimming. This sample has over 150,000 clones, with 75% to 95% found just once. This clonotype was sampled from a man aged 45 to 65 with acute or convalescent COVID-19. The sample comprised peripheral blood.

The chain's CDR3 is CASSLVPDNSGNTIYF. The CDR3 coding sequence is TGTGCCAGCAGCTTAGTTCCGGACAACTCTGGAAACACCATATATTTT. This chain connects TRBV7-2 to TRBJ1-3, with D possibly TRBD1 on 5 matching bases. V lost 1 base, J lost 0 bases, and 10 bases lay in between. The germline V gene encodes CDR1 SGHTA and CDR2 FQGNSA. The CDR3 totals 16 residues.